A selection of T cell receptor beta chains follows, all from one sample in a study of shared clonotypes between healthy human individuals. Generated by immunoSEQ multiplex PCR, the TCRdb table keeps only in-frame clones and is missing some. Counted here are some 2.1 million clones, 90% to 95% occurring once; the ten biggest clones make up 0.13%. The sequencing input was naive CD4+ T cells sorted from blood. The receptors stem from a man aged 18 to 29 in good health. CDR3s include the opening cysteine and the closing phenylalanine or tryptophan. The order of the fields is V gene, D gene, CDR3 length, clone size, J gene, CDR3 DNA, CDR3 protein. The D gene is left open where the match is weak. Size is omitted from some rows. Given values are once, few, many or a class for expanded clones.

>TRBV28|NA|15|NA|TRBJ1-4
TGTGCCAGCAGTCCGGGGACTCCCGCAGGTGAAAAACTGTTTTTT
CASSPGTPAGEKLFF
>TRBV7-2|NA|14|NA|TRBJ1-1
TGTGCCAGCAGCTTTCGGGACCTCCTCCCTGAAGCTTTCTTT
CASSFRDLLPEAFF
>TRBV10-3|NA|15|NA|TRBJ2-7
TGTGCCATCAGTGAGGGACCGTCGAGCTCCTACGAGCAGTACTTC
CAISEGPSSSYEQYF
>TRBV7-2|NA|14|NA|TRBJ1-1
TGTGCCAGCAGCTCCTTCTCTCCACATGGTGAAGCTTTCTTT
CASSSFSPHGEAFF
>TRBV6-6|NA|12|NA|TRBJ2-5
TGTGCCAGCAGTTCTCGATGGGAGACCCAGTACTTC
CASSSRWETQYF
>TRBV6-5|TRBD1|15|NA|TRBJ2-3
TGTGCCAGCAGATCCAGGGGGCTCCGCACAGATACGCAGTATTTT
CASRSRGLRTDTQYF
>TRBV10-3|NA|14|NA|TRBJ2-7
TGTGCCATCAGTGGTCAGGGGGGGTCCTACGAGCAGTACTTC
CAISGQGGSYEQYF
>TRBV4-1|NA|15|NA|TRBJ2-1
TGCGCCAGCAGCCCCTCCCTAAGCTCCTACAATGAGCAGTTCTTC
CASSPSLSSYNEQFF
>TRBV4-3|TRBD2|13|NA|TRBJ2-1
TGCGCCAGCAGCCAAGAAGTAGGGACTATACCGTTCTTC
CASSQEVGTIPFF
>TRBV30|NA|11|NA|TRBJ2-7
TGTGCCTGGAGTTCCTCAGTGGAGCAGTACTTC
CAWSSSVEQYF
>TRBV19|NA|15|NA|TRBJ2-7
TGTGCCAGTAGTATAGCTCGGACGGCCCGAGAAGAGCAGTACTTC
CASSIARTAREEQYF
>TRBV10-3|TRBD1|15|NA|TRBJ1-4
TGTGCCATCAGTGCCTCAGGGGGGCAAAATGAAAAACTGTTTTTT
CAISASGGQNEKLFF
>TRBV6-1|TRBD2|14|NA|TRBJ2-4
TGTGCCAGCACGGGAGGACTAGCCAAAAACATTCAGTACTTC
CASTGGLAKNIQYF
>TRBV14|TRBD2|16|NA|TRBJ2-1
TGTGCCAGCAGCCAAGGGACTAGCGGGTTCTACAATGAGCAGTTCTTC
CASSQGTSGFYNEQFF
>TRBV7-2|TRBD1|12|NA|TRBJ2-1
TGTGCCAGCAGCCCGGGACAGAGACTGCCAATCTTC
CASSPGQRLPIF
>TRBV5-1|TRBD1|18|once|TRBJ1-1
TGCGCCAGCAGCTCCCGGGACAGATTCTCTCAGCCGAACACTGAAGCTTTCTTT
CASSSRDRFSQPNTEAFF
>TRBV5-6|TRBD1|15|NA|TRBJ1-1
TGTGCCAGCAGCCAATATGACAGGGGGAACACTGAAGCTTTCTTT
CASSQYDRGNTEAFF
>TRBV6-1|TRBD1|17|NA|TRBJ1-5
TGTGCCAGCAGTGAAAGGAGGGATAGAGGGGGCGATCAGCCCCAGCATTTT
CASSERRDRGGDQPQHF
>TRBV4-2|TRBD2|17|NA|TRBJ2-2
TGTGCCAGCAGCCAAGTGACTAGCGGGACCAACACCGGGGAGCTGTTTTTT
CASSQVTSGTNTGELFF
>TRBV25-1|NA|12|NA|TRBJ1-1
TGTGCCAGCAGTGATTCCTCCACTGAAGCTTTCTTT
CASSDSSTEAFF
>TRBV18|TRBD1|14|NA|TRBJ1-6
TGTGCCAGCTCAACCTACAGGGGTGGTTCACCCCTCCACTTT
CASSTYRGGSPLHF
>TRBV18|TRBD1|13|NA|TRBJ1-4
TGTGCCAGCTCACCAGACAGGGGTGAAAAACTGTTTTTT
CASSPDRGEKLFF
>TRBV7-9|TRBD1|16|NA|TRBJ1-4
TGTGCCAGCAGCTCACAGCCGGGGACAGTTAATGAAAAACTGTTTTTT
CASSSQPGTVNEKLFF
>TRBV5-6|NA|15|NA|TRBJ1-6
TGTGCCAGCAGCTTGGTAGCACCTTATAATTCACCCCTCCACTTT
CASSLVAPYNSPLHF
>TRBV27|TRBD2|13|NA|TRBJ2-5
TGTGCCAGCAGGGGAGCGGGGGTTTGGACCCAGTACTTC
CASRGAGVWTQYF
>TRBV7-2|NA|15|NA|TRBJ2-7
TGTGCCAGCAGCTCAGACCACTCCCCGATCAACGAGCAGTACTTC
CASSSDHSPINEQYF
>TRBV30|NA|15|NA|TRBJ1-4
TGTGCCTGGAGTGCGATGGGAAGGGAAGATGAAAAACTGTTTTTT
CAWSAMGREDEKLFF
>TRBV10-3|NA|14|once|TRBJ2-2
TGTGCCATCAGTTCGAGGACGAACACCGGGGAGCTGTTTTTT
CAISSRTNTGELFF
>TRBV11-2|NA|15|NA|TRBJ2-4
TGTGCCAGCAGCATTCTGGACTCCCGAAAAAACATTCAGTACTTC
CASSILDSRKNIQYF
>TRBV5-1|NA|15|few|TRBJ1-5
TGCGCCAGCAGCTTGGGGACAGAGGTGAATCAGCCCCAGCATTTT
CASSLGTEVNQPQHF
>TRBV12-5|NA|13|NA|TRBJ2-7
TGTGCTAGTGGTTTGACTTGGGGCTACGAGCAGTACTTC
CASGLTWGYEQYF
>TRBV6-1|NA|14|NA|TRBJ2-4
TGTGCCAGCGCGGACTTGATAGCCAAAAACATTCAGTACTTC
CASADLIAKNIQYF
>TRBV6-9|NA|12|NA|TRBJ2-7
TGTGCCAGCGGGGACGCGTTGGACGAGCAGTACTTC
CASGDALDEQYF
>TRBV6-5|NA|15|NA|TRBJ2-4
TGTGCCAGCAGCCCGTGGATACTAGCCAAAAACATTCAGTACTTC
CASSPWILAKNIQYF
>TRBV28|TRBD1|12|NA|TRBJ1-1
TGTGCTGCTGGACAGGGGATCCATAAAGCTTTCTTT
CAAGQGIHKAFF
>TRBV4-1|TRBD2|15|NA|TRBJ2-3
TGCGCCAGCAGCCAAGGACTAGCCCTCACAGATACGCAGTATTTT
CASSQGLALTDTQYF
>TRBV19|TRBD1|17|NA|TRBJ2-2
TGTGCCAGTAGTCCTAAGACCGGGACAGGAGGCACCGGGGAGCTGTTTTTT
CASSPKTGTGGTGELFF
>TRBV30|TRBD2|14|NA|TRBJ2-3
TGTGCCTGGACCCTAGCGGGCCGCACAGATACGCAGTATTTT
CAWTLAGRTDTQYF
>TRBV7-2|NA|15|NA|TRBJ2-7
TGTGCCAGCAGCTACGGTAGCGGTACTTCCTACGAGCAGTACTTC
CASSYGSGTSYEQYF
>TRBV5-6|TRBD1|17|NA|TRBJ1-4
TGTGCCAGCAGCTCTCACAGGGGAGGAGGGGTTAATGAAAAACTGTTTTTT
CASSSHRGGGVNEKLFF
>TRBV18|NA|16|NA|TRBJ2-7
TGTGCCAGCTCACCACTCACTGGCGCCACCTCCTACGAGCAGTACTTC
CASSPLTGATSYEQYF
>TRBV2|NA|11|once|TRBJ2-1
TGTGCCAGCAGTGCGGAGAAGGAGGAGTTCTTC
CASSAEKEEFF
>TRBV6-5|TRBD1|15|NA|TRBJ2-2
TGTGCCAGCAGTACAGGGGGCGCGAACACCGGGGAGCTGTTTTTT
CASSTGGANTGELFF
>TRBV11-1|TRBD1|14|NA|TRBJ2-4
TGTGCCAGCAGCCCTCAGGGGGTGGGAGACATTCAGTACTTC
CASSPQGVGDIQYF
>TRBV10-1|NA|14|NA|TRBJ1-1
TGCGCCAGCAGTGCCGGGGGGCAGAACACTGAAGCTTTCTTT
CASSAGGQNTEAFF